A selection of T cell receptor beta chains follows, all from one sample in a study of T cell changes during pregnancy in multiple sclerosis. Only in-frame clones appear in the TCRdb table, and some are missing; sequencing was by immunoSEQ multiplex PCR. The profile covers 37,000 or so clones, with around 94% appearing a single time and 1.5% to 2% taken by the ten largest. Sequenced here: peripheral blood, sampled in the third trimester of pregnancy. These receptors all come from a female donor with multiple sclerosis, enrolled in a pregnancy study. Both conserved end residues are part of each CDR3. D genes are given only for firm matches. Clone size is given for some rows only: seen once, a few or many times, or a class if the clone is expanded.

DNA	CDR3	V	D	J	size
TGTGCCAGCAGTTACACAGGGACAGGTAGCAACGAGCAGTACTTC	CASSYTGTGSNEQYF	TRBV6-5	TRBD1	TRBJ2-7	few
TGCGCCAGCAGCCAAGATGTAGGGAGGACCACTGAAGCTTTCTTT	CASSQDVGRTTEAFF	TRBV4-3	-	TRBJ1-1	-
TGTGCCAGTAGTAAGGGACAGGAGAACACTGAAGCTTTCTTT	CASSKGQENTEAFF	TRBV19	TRBD1	TRBJ1-1	-
TGTGCCAGCAGCTCCCACGGACTAGCGGGAGGGACAATCCAAGAGACCCAGTACTTC	CASSSHGLAGGTIQETQYF	TRBV7-2	TRBD2	TRBJ2-5	-
TGTGCCAGCAGCTTAGGGGGGACAGGCGGAGAAAAACTGTTTTTT	CASSLGGTGGEKLFF	TRBV7-9	TRBD1	TRBJ1-4	-
TGTGCCAGTAGTATAGGACAGGGGATGAACACTGAAGCTTTCTTT	CASSIGQGMNTEAFF	TRBV19	TRBD1	TRBJ1-1	-
TGTGCCAGCAGCTTAGGTACCGGGACAGGGGGCTCCCACGAGCAGTACTTC	CASSLGTGTGGSHEQYF	TRBV5-6	TRBD1	TRBJ2-7	once
TGTGCCAGCAGTGATGGACTCATCAATGAGCAGTTCTTC	CASSDGLINEQFF	TRBV6-5	-	TRBJ2-1	-
TGCAGCGTTGACAGGGGTCATGGCTACACCTTC	CSVDRGHGYTF	TRBV29-1	-	TRBJ1-2	-
TGTGCCATCAGTGAACTGGGGGGAGTCAGTGAAAATGAAAAACTGTTTTTT	CAISELGGVSENEKLFF	TRBV10-3	-	TRBJ1-4	-
TGCAGTGCTTCTACGCGCGAGCAGTACTTC	CSASTREQYF	TRBV20-1	-	TRBJ2-7	-
TGTGCCAGCAGCTCCGACAGGTGGAATTCCTACGAGCAGTACTTC	CASSSDRWNSYEQYF	TRBV5-5	-	TRBJ2-7	-
TGTGCCAGCAGCCGCCTAGGCAGGGGGTACGAGCAGTACTTC	CASSRLGRGYEQYF	TRBV14	TRBD1	TRBJ2-7	-
TGTGCCAGCACCTCCCAGGGGCCGGCAGGGGGACACGAGCAGTACTTC	CASTSQGPAGGHEQYF	TRBV11-3	TRBD1	TRBJ2-7	-
TGCGCCAGCAGCTTAGGACAGGGTAGTTACGAGCAGTACTTC	CASSLGQGSYEQYF	TRBV5-1	TRBD1	TRBJ2-7	-
TGTGCCACCAGCAGAGATTTGACTAGAGGGACCCAGTACTTC	CATSRDLTRGTQYF	TRBV15	-	TRBJ2-5	-
TGTGCTAGTGGCAATACAGGGGATTCCTACGAGCAGTACTTC	CASGNTGDSYEQYF	TRBV12-5	TRBD1	TRBJ2-7	-
TGTGCCAGCTCACCCCAGGGACTACCAAGGGAGACCCAGTACTTC	CASSPQGLPRETQYF	TRBV18	TRBD2	TRBJ2-5	-
TGTGCCAGCAGCTTAGATGGGACAGGAGATTACGAGCAGTACTTC	CASSLDGTGDYEQYF	TRBV13	TRBD1	TRBJ2-7	-
TGTGCCACCAGCAGAGATGGCCCCACAGGGGCAGGGAATCAGCCCCAGCATTTT	CATSRDGPTGAGNQPQHF	TRBV15	TRBD1	TRBJ1-5	-
TGTGCCAGCAGCGGGACAGGGTCGAACGAGCAGTACTTC	CASSGTGSNEQYF	TRBV7-6	TRBD1	TRBJ2-7	-
TGCGCCAGCAGCTTGGATGGGACAGGGATAGGCTACACCTTC	CASSLDGTGIGYTF	TRBV5-1	TRBD1	TRBJ1-2	-
TGTGCCAGCAGCGCCTGGACAGGGCTGGATACGCAGTATTTT	CASSAWTGLDTQYF	TRBV7-3	TRBD1	TRBJ2-3	-
TGTGCCAGCAGGCCGGGACAGACCAATAATTCACCCCTCCACTTT	CASRPGQTNNSPLHF	TRBV6-6	TRBD1	TRBJ1-6	-